What follows are 24 T cell receptor beta chains derived from one specimen sequenced in a study of identical twins. TCRdb recomputed calls from the 5' RACE reads with MiXCR, one row per CDR3 protein. The repertoire holds around 480,000 distinct CDR3 sequences, with 14% as singletons. This same sample was also part of a study on yellow fever vaccine responses in identical twins.

The sample was CD4+ T cells sorted from blood. These receptors originate from a woman under 30 in good health.

As DNA, the CDR3 is TGCGCCAGCAGCCAAAATACAGCGTTGGAGACCCAGTACTTC. Protein product: CASSQNTALETQYF. The J gene is TRBJ2-5, the V gene TRBV4-1; the D is unclear. Trimming pared 2 bases from V and 5 bases from J, leaving 12 bases between. The CDR3 consists of 14 residues. The germline V gene has CDR1 MGHRA and CDR2 YSYEKL.

This clonotype has ten or more counts. The chain joins TRBV4-3 to TRBJ2-2; 9 bases agree with TRBD2. Trimming cost V 1 base and J 3 bases; bases outside gene matches: 6. Germline loops: CDR1 LGHNA, CDR2 YSLEER. The CDR3 covers 17 residues. The CDR3 sequence: CASSQVGGRAHTGELFF. CDR3 DNA: TGCGCCAGCAGCCAAGTCGGCGGGAGGGCTCACACCGGGGAGCTGTTTTTT.

This chain uses TRBV15 with TRBJ1-2, with 7 bases lining up with TRBD1. V was pared by 2 bases and J by 7 bases, with 4 bases of the junction left unmatched. CDR1 and CDR2 from the germline V gene are LNHNV and YYDKDF (reference sequence). The CDR3 runs 13 residues. CDR3 amino acids: CATSRSDRPGYTF. CDR3 bases: TGTGCCACCAGCAGATCGGACAGGCCTGGCTACACCTTC.

This clonotype was seen many times. The V gene is TRBV7-9, the J gene TRBJ2-4, with TRBD1 identical over 7 bases. Germline V gives CDR1 SEHNR, CDR2 FQNEAQ (reference sequence). With 6 bases clipped from V and 0 bases from J, the junction kept 5 bases outside the gene matches. This CDR3 has 15 residues. In DNA form, the CDR3 reads TGTGCCAGCAGTTCGGGACAGCTAGCCAAAAACATTCAGTACTTC. Protein sequence: CASSSGQLAKNIQYF.

This clonotype was seen only a few times. The rearrangement uses TRBV20-1 and TRBJ2-1; no clear D. Germline CDR1 is DFQATT and CDR2 is SNEGSKA (reference sequence). There are 11 residues in the CDR3. Deletions cut 5 bases from V and 2 bases from J, with 4 bases between. CDR3 DNA sequence: TGCAGTGCTCCCACCTACAATGAGCAGTTCTTC. Protein: CSAPTYNEQFF.

Many counts were recorded for this clonotype. The V gene is TRBV5-1, the J gene TRBJ2-5; 7 nucleotides line up with TRBD1. The CDR3 runs to 14 residues. The trim removed 0 bases at V and 2 bases at J, leaving 1 base unmatched. Germline CDR1 and CDR2: SGHRS and YFSETQ. In nucleotides, the CDR3 is TGCGCCAGCAGCTTGGGGGACAGTCAAGAGACCCAGTACTTC. Its protein product is CASSLGDSQETQYF.

A few counts support this clonotype. The chain uses TRBV7-2 and TRBJ2-7; 7 nucleotides agree with TRBD1. V dropped 5 bases and J dropped 4; count of bases not matched to a gene: 8. CDR3 size: 14 residues. Germline CDR1 reads SGHTA; CDR2 reads FQGNSA. The CDR3 protein is CASSGTVTGYEQYF. The CDR3 DNA is TGTGCCAGCAGCGGGACAGTGACAGGTTACGAGCAGTACTTC.

The chain links TRBV12-5 to TRBJ2-5, with D uncertain. The CDR3 loop spans 13 amino acids. Trimming shortened V by 6 bases and J by 5 bases, and 13 bases separated the two germline ends. The germline CDR1 and CDR2 sequences are LGHNT and FRNRAP. CDR3 bases: TGTGCTAGTGGCCCTTGGCCGGCTGAGACCCAGTACTTC. Translation: CASGPWPAETQYF.

There are many counts of this clonotype. The chain has TRBV4-3 and TRBJ2-4; 10 bases agree with TRBD1. This CDR3 is built from 14 residues. Trimming at V came to 4 bases and at J to 7 bases, leaving 4 bases not matched to a gene. CDR1 LGHNA and CDR2 YSLEER come from the germline V gene. The CDR3 coding sequence is TGCGCCAGCAGCCCCGACAGGGGGCTGAACATTCAGTACTTC. It yields the protein CASSPDRGLNIQYF.

V usage is TRBV28 and J usage is TRBJ1-2, with D unclear. The CDR3 runs to 13 residues. Deletions cut 3 bases from V and 1 base from J, with 6 bases between. Germline loops: CDR1 MDHEN, CDR2 SYDVKM. The CDR3 sequence: CASSLSGNYGYTF. The CDR3 coding sequence is TGTGCCAGCAGTTTGAGCGGTAACTATGGCTACACCTTC.

This clonotype was counted a few times. V and J are TRBV20-1 and TRBJ1-5; D remains ambiguous. This CDR3 is 14 amino acids long. Between the trimmed V and J ends, which lost 0 bases and 4 bases, there was a span of 10 bases. The germline CDR1 and CDR2 sequences are DFQATT and SNEGSKA (reference sequence). CDR3 loop: CSARDKSTNQPQHF. The CDR3 region has the DNA TGCAGTGCTAGAGATAAATCGACAAATCAGCCCCAGCATTTT.

This chain links TRBV15 with TRBJ1-3, with 8 bases fitting TRBD1. V lost 3 bases to trimming and J lost 1 base; unmatched junction nucleotides: 2. This CDR3 is 15 amino acids long. Germline CDR1 LNHNV, CDR2 YYDKDF (reference sequence). The CDR3 is CATSSRTGSGNTIYF. CDR3 in DNA: TGTGCCACCAGCAGCCGGACAGGGTCTGGAAACACCATATATTTT.

The CDR3 region is CSVAGGRFTGQYF. CDR3 sequence (DNA): TGCAGCGTTGCGGGAGGCCGGTTTACGGGGCAGTACTTC. V and J are TRBV29-1 and TRBJ2-7; 7 bases align to TRBD2. The CDR3 extends over 13 amino acids. Germline lookup yields CDR1 SQVTM and CDR2 ANQGSEA. Trimming at V came to 4 bases and at J to 9 bases, leaving 12 bases not matched to a gene.

This clonotype was recorded at least ten times. The J gene is TRBJ2-7, the V gene TRBV5-1, with 7 positions matching TRBD1. CDR3 size: 14 residues. The ends lost 2 bases at V and 7 bases at J; junction bases unmatched: 9. Germline lookup yields CDR1 SGHRS and CDR2 YFSETQ. The CDR3 spells CASSFGQATEEQYF. CDR3 bases: TGCGCCAGCAGCTTCGGACAGGCGACGGAAGAGCAGTACTTC. The full variable domain, completed using reference TRBV5-1 and TRBJ2-7, is KAGVTQTPRYLIKTRGQQVTLSCSPISGHRSVSWYQQTPGQGLQFLFEYFSETQRNKGNFPGRFSGRQFSNSRSEMNVSTLELGDSALYLCASSFGQATEEQYFGPGTRLTVT.

J is TRBJ2-7 and V is TRBV7-9; D is ambiguous. V dropped 3 bases and J dropped 1 base, with 10 bases sitting between them. Germline assignment: CDR1 SEHNR and CDR2 FQNEAQ (reference sequence). The CDR3 loop spans 14 amino acids. The CDR3 spells CASSFGYPSYEQYF. CDR3 nucleotide sequence: TGTGCCAGCAGCTTTGGATATCCATCCTACGAGCAGTACTTC.

This clonotype was found a few times. This chain uses TRBV20-1 with TRBJ2-7; 9 positions match TRBD2. Per germline, CDR1 DFQATT and CDR2 SNEGSKA (reference sequence). The V segment lost 6 bases and the J segment 1 base; nucleotides outside the gene matches: 4. The CDR3 contains 13 residues. As DNA, the CDR3 is TGCAGTGCCCAGCGGGGGGCATCCTACGAGCAGTACTTC. It encodes CSAQRGASYEQYF.

V gene TRBV11-2 combines with J gene TRBJ2-3, with TRBD2 matching over 12 bases. Trimming cost V 6 bases and J 2 bases; bases outside gene matches: 6. Germline CDR1 and CDR2: SGHAT and FQNNGV. The CDR3 spans 16 residues. Written as DNA, the CDR3 is TGTGCCAGCAGTCCTAGCGGGGGGGCCGTCACAGATACGCAGTATTTT. Translated, it gives CASSPSGGAVTDTQYF.

The table lists this clonotype with a few counts. J is TRBJ2-1 and V is TRBV12-3 or TRBV12-4; 7 bases agree with TRBD1. J gave up 4 bases and V 3 bases, and 9 bases lay outside the gene matches. This CDR3 spans 16 amino acids. The CDR3 region is CASSFQQTGIYNEQFF. The CDR3 coding sequence is TGTGCCAGCAGTTTTCAACAGACAGGGATATACAATGAGCAGTTCTTC.

The V call is TRBV10-3, the J call TRBJ2-7, with 14 bases identical to TRBD2. The germline V gene has CDR1 ENHRY and CDR2 SYGVKD. The CDR3 covers 15 residues. Germline trimming cut 6 bases from V and 4 bases from J; bases unmatched to any gene: 5. This CDR3 reads CAISPGLAGEYEQYF. The DNA for the CDR3 is TGTGCCATCAGCCCGGGACTAGCGGGAGAGTACGAGCAGTACTTC.

The V gene is TRBV9, the J gene TRBJ2-7; 9 bases map to TRBD2. Germline CDR1 and CDR2: SGDLS and YYNGEE. The CDR3 loop spans 17 amino acids. The V and J ends lost 0 bases and 4 bases, in that order; junction bases with no gene match: 11. CDR3 nucleotides: TGTGCCAGCAGCGTAGGGACTAGCGCGGGACGGTTATACGAGCAGTACTTC. This encodes CASSVGTSAGRLYEQYF. Full variable domain (remainder filled in from reference TRBV9 and TRBJ2-7): DSGVTQTPKHLITATGQRVTLRCSPRSGDLSVYWYQQSLDQGLQFLIQYYNGEERAKGNILERFSAQQFPDLHSELNLSSLELGDSALYFCASSVGTSAGRLYEQYFGPGTRLTVT.

This chain connects TRBV5-1 to TRBJ2-5; D unclear. The germline V gene has CDR1 SGHRS and CDR2 YFSETQ. The CDR3 covers 14 residues. With 5 bases removed from V and 2 bases from J, the gap between germline ends came to 13 bases. In DNA form, the CDR3 reads TGCGCCAGCAGAGGTGTAGGGAATCAAGAGACCCAGTACTTC. Its protein is CASRGVGNQETQYF.

The chain links TRBV28 to TRBJ1-1; 7 bases align to TRBD1. V was clipped by 6 bases and J by 6 bases; unmatched bases: 16. Germline lookup yields CDR1 MDHEN and CDR2 SYDVKM. The CDR3 has 16 amino acids. In DNA, the CDR3 is TGTGCCAGCAGCGAAAGATTTAAGCAGGGGGTCGCTGAAGCTTTCTTT. Its translation: CASSERFKQGVAEAFF.

The chain joins TRBV20-1 to TRBJ1-1; possibly TRBD1 for D (5 bases). Germline V gives CDR1 DFQATT, CDR2 SNEGSKA (reference sequence). CDR3 length equals 14 residues. V was trimmed by 1 base and J by 1 base, leaving 10 bases between them. The CDR3 bases are TGCAGTGCTAGAGCGAGGACACAGAACACTGAAGCTTTCTTT. This sequence encodes CSARARTQNTEAFF.

V and J are TRBV4-3 and TRBJ2-7, with 8 bases that match TRBD2. The ends lost 0 bases at V and 0 bases at J; junction bases unmatched: 13. The germline CDR1 and CDR2 sequences are LGHNA and YSLEER. This CDR3 spans 19 amino acids. CDR3 coding DNA: TGCGCCAGCAGCCAAGATCAGATCGCGGGGGGCATACTCTCCTACGAGCAGTACTTC. This sequence encodes CASSQDQIAGGILSYEQYF.